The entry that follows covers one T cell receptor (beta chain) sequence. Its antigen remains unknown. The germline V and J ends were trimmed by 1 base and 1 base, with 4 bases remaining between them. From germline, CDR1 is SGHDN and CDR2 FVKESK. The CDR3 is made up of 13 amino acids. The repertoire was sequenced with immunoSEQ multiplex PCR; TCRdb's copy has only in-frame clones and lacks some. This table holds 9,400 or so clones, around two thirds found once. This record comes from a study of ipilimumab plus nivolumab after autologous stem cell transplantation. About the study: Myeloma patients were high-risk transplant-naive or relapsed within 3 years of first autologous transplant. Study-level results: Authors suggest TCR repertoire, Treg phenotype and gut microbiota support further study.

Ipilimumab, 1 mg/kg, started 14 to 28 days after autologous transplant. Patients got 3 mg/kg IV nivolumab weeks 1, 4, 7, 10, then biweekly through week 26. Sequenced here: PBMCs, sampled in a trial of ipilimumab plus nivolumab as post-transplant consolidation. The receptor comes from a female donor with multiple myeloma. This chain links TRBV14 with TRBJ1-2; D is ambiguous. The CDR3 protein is CASSQAINYGYTF. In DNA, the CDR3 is TGTGCCAGCAGCCAAGCCATTAACTATGGCTACACCTTC.